A selection of T cell receptor beta chains follows, all from one sample in a study of regulatory T cells in long-lasting Graves disease. TCRdb re-derived calls from the multiplex PCR reads in MiXCR, one entry per CDR3 protein. The data show fewer than 600,000 distinct CDR3 sequences, 20% to 25% seen once. This material consisted of peripheral blood mononuclear cells (PBMCs), taken when the disease was refractory, from a patient treated with antithyroid drugs. Receptors originate from a female donor with Graves disease. Both conserved end residues are part of each CDR3. The D gene is left open where the match is weak. Clone size is not always given. Where it is, it says once, few, many or a class for expanded clones.

few TRBJ2-2 TRBV5-4 NA CASSLKGGGELFF TGTGCCAGCAGCTTGAAGGGGGGCGGGGAGCTGTTTTTT
many TRBJ1-2 TRBV7-3 TRBD1 CASSLNSGGGNYGYTF TGTGCCAGCAGCTTAAATTCAGGGGGCGGTAACTATGGCTACACCTTC
few TRBJ2-5 TRBV11-3 NA CASSPMGVIQETQYF TGTGCCAGCAGTCCGATGGGGGTTATCCAAGAGACCCAGTACTTC
few TRBJ1-5 TRBV2 TRBD1 CASRTGIWTQPQHF TGTGCCAGCAGGACAGGGATTTGGACGCAGCCCCAGCATTTT
many TRBJ1-2 TRBV10-3 NA CAISGETSQGYGYTF TGTGCCATCAGTGGGGAGACCTCCCAGGGGTATGGCTACACCTTC
NA TRBJ1-1 TRBV30 NA CAWWFGEAFF TGTGCCTGGTGGTTCGGTGAAGCTTTCTTT
many TRBJ1-5 TRBV12-3/TRBV12-4 TRBD1 CASRRGQEDQPQHF TGTGCCAGCAGGCGGGGACAGGAGGATCAGCCCCAGCATTTT
many TRBJ2-5 TRBV11-2 TRBD2 CASSLDREGETQYF TGTGCCAGCAGCTTAGATCGGGAGGGGGAGACCCAGTACTTC
NA TRBJ1-3 TRBV7-9 NA CASSLPDGYGRSGNTIYF TGTGCCAGCAGCTTACCGGACGGATATGGCCGATCTGGAAACACCATATATTTT
many TRBJ2-7 TRBV7-3 NA CASSLTPVSYEQYF TGTGCCAGCAGCTTAACCCCGGTCTCCTACGAGCAGTACTTC
NA TRBJ1-4 TRBV4-3 NA CASSRGGRSDEKLFF TGCGCCAGCAGCCGAGGGGGAAGGTCCGATGAAAAACTGTTTTTT
NA TRBJ1-5 TRBV5-1 TRBD1 CASSSGQGTPQHF TGCGCCAGCAGCTCGGGACAGGGGACGCCCCAGCATTTT
many TRBJ1-5 TRBV28 NA CASSLNSNSNQPQHF TGTGCCAGCAGTTTGAACAGCAATAGCAATCAGCCCCAGCATTTT
NA TRBJ2-7 TRBV6-2/TRBV6-3 NA CASSKGLGISVEQYF TGTGCCAGCTCAAAGGGTTTAGGGATATCGGTGGAGCAGTACTTC
many TRBJ1-6 TRBV2 TRBD1 CASSYMTGLDSPLHF TGTGCCAGCAGTTATATGACAGGGTTAGATTCACCCCTCCACTTT
NA TRBJ1-4 TRBV12-3/TRBV12-4 NA CASSGTGSEKLFF TGTGCCAGCAGCGGGACGGGGTCTGAAAAACTGTTTTTT
few TRBJ1-2 TRBV4-1 TRBD1 CASSQDGTGVNYGYTF TGCGCCAGCAGCCAAGACGGGACAGGGGTTAACTATGGCTACACCTTC
many TRBJ1-2 TRBV28 NA CASSLHYGYTF TGTGCCAGCAGTTTACACTATGGCTACACCTTC
many TRBJ1-2 TRBV7-3 NA CASSSDAVSYGYTF TGTGCCAGCAGCTCCGACGCCGTCTCTTATGGCTACACCTTC
NA TRBJ2-7 TRBV5-1 TRBD1 CASSFEQGPYEQYF TGCGCCAGCAGCTTTGAACAGGGGCCCTACGAGCAGTACTTC
few TRBJ1-2 TRBV4-1 TRBD1 CASSQGQAPYGYTF TGCGCCAGCAGCCAGGGACAGGCGCCCTATGGCTACACCTTC
many TRBJ1-3 TRBV28 NA CASSFFQASGNTIYF TGTGCCAGCAGTTTCTTTCAAGCCTCTGGAAACACCATATATTTT
many TRBJ1-1 TRBV2 NA CASSTARPSNTEAFF TGTGCCAGCAGTACGGCCAGACCCTCGAACACTGAAGCTTTCTTT
few TRBJ2-7 TRBV29-1 NA CSVGHDVLSSYEQYF TGCAGCGTTGGCCACGACGTACTTAGCTCCTACGAGCAGTACTTC
NA TRBJ2-7 TRBV28 TRBD1 CASSSLTGESAYEQYF TGTGCCAGCAGTTCCTTGACAGGGGAGAGTGCCTACGAGCAGTACTTC
many TRBJ2-7 TRBV7-2 TRBD2 CASSSGELAIPYEQYF TGTGCCAGCAGCTCGGGAGAACTAGCGATCCCATACGAGCAGTACTTC